This T cell receptor beta chain was recovered during a study of blood T cell repertoires in COVID-19. There are 16 residues in the CDR3. Germline-derived CDR1 and CDR2 are WNHNN and SYGVQD (reference sequence). Trimming removed 0 bases at V and 4 bases at J, with 14 bases between. The data were produced by immunoSEQ multiplex PCR, yet TCRdb's version contains in-frame clones alone and is incomplete. The profile shows some 130,000 clones, 75% to 90% of them singletons. The V gene is TRBV10-1, the J gene TRBJ2-3; a weak D match, TRBD1 (5 bases). The receptor's source is a human donor in a cohort sampled during active COVID-19. The material sequenced was peripheral blood. CDR3 DNA: TGCGCCAGCAGTGAGTCGCCTGGGGCTTCATCAGATACGCAGTATTTT. Protein: CASSESPGASSDTQYF.